This note documents a single TCR beta chain sequence. Its matching antigen is unknown. The CDR3 has 17 amino acids. The germline gives CDR1 SGDLS, CDR2 YYNGEE. Trimming removed 0 bases at V and 3 bases at J, with 16 bases between. The entry originates in a study of OX40 agonist ivuxolimab in advanced cancers. Study-level information: Patients were dosed intravenously with ivuxolimab at 0.01 to 10 mg/kg every 2 weeks.

Sampled blood was obtained at baseline, cycle 4 day 1, and cycle 7 day 1. Study-wide findings and caveats: Relative to CD4+ cells, CD8+ T cells on average had more expanded clones.

Measured with immunoSEQ multiplex PCR; TCRdb has only the in-frame clones, and not every one. The table has roughly 76,000 clones, 88% seen once. Specimen: CD4+ or CD8+ T cells sorted from blood, collected in a trial of the OX40 agonist ivuxolimab. V is TRBV9 and J is TRBJ2-4; tentative D call: TRBD1 (6 bases). The sequence derives from an adult with an advanced solid tumor such as melanoma, head and neck, liver or kidney cancer. CDR3 in DNA: TGTGCCAGCAGCGTAGAGGCAGGGGATTTGGGCAAAAACATTCAGTACTTC. As protein: CASSVEAGDLGKNIQYF.